The 4 T cell receptor beta chains below were found in one sample sequenced in a study of Graves' ophthalmopathy and Graves' hyperthyroidism. The authors amplified TCR beta CDR3 regions, and they did so from RNA transcripts for repertoire sequencing. The workflow started with a first-round RT-PCR run with HTBI primers and then moved on to a second-round multiplex PCR. MiXCR, run by TCRdb on the multiplex PCR reads, gives a single entry per CDR3 protein. The top ten hold over 3.5% of the sample, which has fewer than 70,000 distinct CDR3 sequences, approximately 50% seen once. Sequencing used peripheral blood. Receptors were obtained from an adult woman with Graves' ophthalmopathy.

V and J are TRBV7-7 and TRBJ2-1; tentatively, D is TRBD2 (5 bases). The CDR3 is 14 residues long. The germline CDR1 and CDR2 sequences are SSHAT and FNYEAQ (reference sequence). CDR3 in amino acids: CARGHLSSYNEQFF. The CDR3 DNA sequence: TGTGCTAGAGGGCACCTGAGCTCCTACAATGAGCAGTTCTTC.

Comments on this clonotype: This CDR3 is missing its conserved last phenylalanine or tryptophan, likely due to a read error. The DNA is left out, because the CDR3 cannot be placed on it with certainty; the CDR3 is given as TCRdb lists it. The chain has TRBV3-1 and TRBJ2-5. Germline CDR1 is LGHDT and CDR2 is YNNKEL (reference sequence). The CDR3 contains 11 residues when both ends are counted. The CDR3 reads CASSQSGTPDC.

CDR3 sequence: CSARDSTGISYEQYF. The CDR3 DNA follows: TGCAGTGCTAGGGACTCGACAGGGATCTCCTACGAGCAGTACTTC. The rearrangement links TRBV20-1 to TRBJ2-7; 7 bases are shared with TRBD1. CDR3 size: 15 residues. CDR1 DFQATT and CDR2 SNEGSKA come from the germline V gene (reference sequence). V was clipped by 3 bases and J by 0 bases; unmatched bases: 8.

There are many counts of this clonotype. V usage is TRBV5-5 and J usage is TRBJ2-5, with 8 bases identical to TRBD1. CDR1 and CDR2 from the germline V gene are SGHKS and YYEKEE (reference sequence). This CDR3 is built from 15 residues. The junction had 9 bases not matched to a gene; V was cut back by 4 bases and J by 4 bases. DNA for the CDR3: TGTGCCAGCAGCGGGACAGGCTTTGAACGAGAGACCCAGTACTTC. Encoded protein: CASSGTGFERETQYF.